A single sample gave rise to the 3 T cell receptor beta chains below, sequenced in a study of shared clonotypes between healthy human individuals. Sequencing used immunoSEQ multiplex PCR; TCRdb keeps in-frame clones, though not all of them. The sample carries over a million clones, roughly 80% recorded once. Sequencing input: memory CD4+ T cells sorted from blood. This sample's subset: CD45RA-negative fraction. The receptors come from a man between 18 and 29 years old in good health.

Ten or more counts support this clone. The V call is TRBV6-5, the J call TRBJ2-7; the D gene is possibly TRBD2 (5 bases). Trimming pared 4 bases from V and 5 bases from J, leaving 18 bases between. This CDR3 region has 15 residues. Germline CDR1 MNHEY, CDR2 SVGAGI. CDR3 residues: CASSSRGSVSDEQYF. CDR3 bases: TGTGCCAGCAGTTCCAGAGGGTCCGTCTCGGACGAGCAGTACTTC.

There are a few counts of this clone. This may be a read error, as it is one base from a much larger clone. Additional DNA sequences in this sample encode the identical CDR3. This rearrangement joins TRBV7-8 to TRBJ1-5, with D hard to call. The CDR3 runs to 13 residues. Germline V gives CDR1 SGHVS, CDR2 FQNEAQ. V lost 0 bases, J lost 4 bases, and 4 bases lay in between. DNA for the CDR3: TGTGCCAGCAGCTTAGCGAAGAATCAGCCCCAGCATTTT. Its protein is CASSLAKNQPQHF.

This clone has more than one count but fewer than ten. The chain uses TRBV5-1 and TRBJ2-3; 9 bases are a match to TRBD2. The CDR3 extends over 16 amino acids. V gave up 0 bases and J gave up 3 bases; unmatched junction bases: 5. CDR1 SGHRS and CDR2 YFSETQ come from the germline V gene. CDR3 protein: CASSLVSGSLTDTQYF. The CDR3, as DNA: TGCGCCAGCAGCTTGGTTAGCGGGAGTCTGACAGATACGCAGTATTTT.